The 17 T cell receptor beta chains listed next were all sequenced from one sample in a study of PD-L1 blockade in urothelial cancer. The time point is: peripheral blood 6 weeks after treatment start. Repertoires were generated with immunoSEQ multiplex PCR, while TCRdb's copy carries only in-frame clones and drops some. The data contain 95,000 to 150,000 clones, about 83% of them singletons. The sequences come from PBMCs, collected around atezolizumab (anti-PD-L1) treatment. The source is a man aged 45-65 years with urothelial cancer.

DNA of the CDR3: TGCGCCAGCAGCCTGTCTAGCGGACACTCCTACAATGAGCAGTTCTTC. It is translated as CASSLSSGHSYNEQFF. The chain joins TRBV5-1 to TRBJ2-1, with TRBD2 identical over 7 bases. The CDR3 length is 16 residues. CDR1 and CDR2 (germline): SGHRS, YFSETQ. V was clipped by 4 bases and J by 0 bases; unmatched bases: 7.

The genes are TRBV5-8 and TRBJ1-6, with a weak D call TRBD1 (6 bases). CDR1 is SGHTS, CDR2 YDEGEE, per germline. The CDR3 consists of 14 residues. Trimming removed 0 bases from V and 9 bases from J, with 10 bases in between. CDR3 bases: TGTGCCAGCAGCTTGGACCGGGGGGCTTCACCCCTCCACTTT. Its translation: CASSLDRGASPLHF.

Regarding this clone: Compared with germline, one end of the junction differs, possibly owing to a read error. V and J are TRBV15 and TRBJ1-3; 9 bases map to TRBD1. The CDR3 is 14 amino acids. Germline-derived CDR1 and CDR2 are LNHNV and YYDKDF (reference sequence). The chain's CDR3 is CATSRGQGLGTIYF. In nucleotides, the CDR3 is TGTGCCACCAGTAGAGGACAGGGGTTAGGCACCATATATTTT.

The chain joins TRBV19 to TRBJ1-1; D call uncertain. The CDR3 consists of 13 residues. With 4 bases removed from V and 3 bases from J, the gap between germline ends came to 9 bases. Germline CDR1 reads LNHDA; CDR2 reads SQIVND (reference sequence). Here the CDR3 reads CASSKRLDTEAFF. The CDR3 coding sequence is TGTGCCAGTAGTAAGCGTCTGGACACTGAAGCTTTCTTT.

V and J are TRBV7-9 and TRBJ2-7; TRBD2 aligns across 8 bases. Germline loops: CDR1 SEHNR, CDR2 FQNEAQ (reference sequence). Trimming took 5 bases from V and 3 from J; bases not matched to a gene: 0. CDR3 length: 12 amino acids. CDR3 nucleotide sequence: TGTGCCAGCAGCGCGGGGGGCTACGAGCAGTACTTC. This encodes CASSAGGYEQYF.

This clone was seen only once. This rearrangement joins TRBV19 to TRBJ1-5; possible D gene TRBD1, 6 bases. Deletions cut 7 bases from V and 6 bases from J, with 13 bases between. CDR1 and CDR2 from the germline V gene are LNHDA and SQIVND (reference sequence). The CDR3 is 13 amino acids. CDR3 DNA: TGTGCCAGTAACACAGGGAACGGTCAGCCCCAGCATTTT. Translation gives CASNTGNGQPQHF.

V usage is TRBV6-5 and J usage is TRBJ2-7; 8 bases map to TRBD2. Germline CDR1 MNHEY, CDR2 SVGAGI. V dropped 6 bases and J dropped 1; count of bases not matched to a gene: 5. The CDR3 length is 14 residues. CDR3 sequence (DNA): TGTGCCAGCAGGCGAGCGGGAGTGTCCTACGAGCAGTACTTC. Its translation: CASRRAGVSYEQYF.

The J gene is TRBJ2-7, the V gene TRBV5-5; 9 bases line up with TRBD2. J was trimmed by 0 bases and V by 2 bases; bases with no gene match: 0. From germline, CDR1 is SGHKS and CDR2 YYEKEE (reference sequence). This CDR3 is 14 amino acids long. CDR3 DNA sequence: TGTGCCAGCAGCTTTAGCGGGAGCTCCTACGAGCAGTACTTC. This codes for CASSFSGSSYEQYF.

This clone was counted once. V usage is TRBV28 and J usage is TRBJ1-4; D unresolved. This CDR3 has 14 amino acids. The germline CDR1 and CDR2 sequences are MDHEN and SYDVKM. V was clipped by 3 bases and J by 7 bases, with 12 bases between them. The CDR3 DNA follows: TGTGCCAGCAGTTTGACTGATATCGGTGAAAAACTGTTTTTT. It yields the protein CASSLTDIGEKLFF.

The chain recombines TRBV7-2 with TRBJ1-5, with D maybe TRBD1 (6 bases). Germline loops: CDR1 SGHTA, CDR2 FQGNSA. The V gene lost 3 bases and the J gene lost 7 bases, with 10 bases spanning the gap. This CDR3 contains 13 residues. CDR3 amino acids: CASSFGQLQPQHF. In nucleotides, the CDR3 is TGTGCCAGCAGCTTCGGACAGCTACAGCCCCAGCATTTT.

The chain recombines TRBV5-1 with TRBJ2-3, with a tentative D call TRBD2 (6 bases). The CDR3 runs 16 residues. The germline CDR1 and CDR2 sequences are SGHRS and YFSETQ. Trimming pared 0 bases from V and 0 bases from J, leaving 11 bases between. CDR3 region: CASSLVSGSSTDTQYF. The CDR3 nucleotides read TGCGCCAGCAGCTTGGTGTCCGGGAGTAGCACAGATACGCAGTATTTT.

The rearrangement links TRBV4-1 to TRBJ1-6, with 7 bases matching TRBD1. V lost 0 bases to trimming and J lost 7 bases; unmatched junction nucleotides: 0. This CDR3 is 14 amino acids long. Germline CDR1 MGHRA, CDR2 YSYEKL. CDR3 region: CASSQEDRNSPLHF. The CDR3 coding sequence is TGCGCCAGCAGCCAAGAGGACAGGAATTCACCCCTCCACTTT.

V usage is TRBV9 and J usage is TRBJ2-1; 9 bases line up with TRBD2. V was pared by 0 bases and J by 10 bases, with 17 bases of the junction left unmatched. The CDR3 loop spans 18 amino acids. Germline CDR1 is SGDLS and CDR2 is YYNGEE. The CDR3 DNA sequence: TGTGCCAGCAGCGTAGCTACCCTGGGGCGGGAGGGTTGGGGAGAGCAGTTCTTC. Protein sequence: CASSVATLGREGWGEQFF. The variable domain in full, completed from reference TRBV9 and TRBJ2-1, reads DSGVTQTPKHLITATGQRVTLRCSPRSGDLSVYWYQQSLDQGLQFLIQYYNGEERAKGNILERFSAQQFPDLHSELNLSSLELGDSALYFCASSVATLGREGWGEQFFGPGTRLTVL.

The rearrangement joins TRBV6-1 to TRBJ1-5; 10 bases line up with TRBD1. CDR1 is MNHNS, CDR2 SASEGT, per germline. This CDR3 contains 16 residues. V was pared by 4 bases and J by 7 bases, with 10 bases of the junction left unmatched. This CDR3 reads CASSVPRTGGGQPQHF. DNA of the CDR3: TGTGCCAGCAGTGTTCCTAGGACAGGGGGTGGACAGCCCCAGCATTTT.

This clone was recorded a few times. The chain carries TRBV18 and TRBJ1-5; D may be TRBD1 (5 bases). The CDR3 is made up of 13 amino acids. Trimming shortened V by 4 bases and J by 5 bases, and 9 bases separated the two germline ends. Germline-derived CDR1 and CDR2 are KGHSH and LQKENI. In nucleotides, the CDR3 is TGTGCCAGCTCACTGGGGACTGATCAGCCCCAGCATTTT. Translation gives CASSLGTDQPQHF.

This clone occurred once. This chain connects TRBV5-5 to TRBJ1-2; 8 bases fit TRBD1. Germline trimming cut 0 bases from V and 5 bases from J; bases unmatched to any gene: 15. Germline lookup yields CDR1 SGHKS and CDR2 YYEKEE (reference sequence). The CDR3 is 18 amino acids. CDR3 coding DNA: TGTGCCAGCAGCTTGGCGCGGCAGGGGGCTTCCCGCGGATATGGCTACACCTTC. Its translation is CASSLARQGASRGYGYTF.

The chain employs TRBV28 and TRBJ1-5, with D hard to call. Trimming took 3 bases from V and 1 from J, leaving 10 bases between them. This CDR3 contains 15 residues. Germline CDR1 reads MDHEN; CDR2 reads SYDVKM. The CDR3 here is CASSLPGSSNQPQHF. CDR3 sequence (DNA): TGTGCCAGCAGTTTGCCAGGCTCCAGCAATCAGCCCCAGCATTTT. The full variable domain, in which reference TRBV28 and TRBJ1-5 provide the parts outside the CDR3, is DVKVTQSSRYLVKRTGEKVFLECVQDMDHENMFWYRQDPGLGLRLIYFSYDVKMKEKGDIPEGYSVSREKKERFSLILESASTNQTSMYLCASSLPGSSNQPQHFGDGTRLSIL.